This TCR beta chain is from a study of PD-1 blockade in classical Hodgkin lymphoma. After removal of 6 bases from V and 1 base from J, the junction contained 8 bases not matched to a gene. Germline CDR1 is LNHDA and CDR2 is SQIVND (reference sequence). The CDR3 is made up of 16 amino acids. Study conclusions and caveats: What drove the repertoire differences, possibly disease activity or prior therapy, has not been defined.

As regards this clone: Its target is not known.

This table comes from immunoSEQ multiplex PCR, and its TCRdb copy is limited to in-frame clones, with some not included. There are tens of thousands of clones in the sample; about nine tenths occur only once, and roughly 10% lies in the top ten. Every patient experienced relapse after autologous stem cell transplantation, and brentuximab vedotin exposure varied. The patients, who had relapsed/refractory classical Hodgkin lymphoma, achieved best responses of complete response, partial response or progressive disease. The clonotype originates from a human donor with classical Hodgkin lymphoma. The V call is TRBV19, the J call TRBJ2-2, with TRBD1 matching 7 bases. The sequenced sample was peripheral blood mononuclear cells (PBMCs), obtained at baseline. As DNA, the CDR3 is TGTGCCAGTAGGGGGACAGCATTTGGGAACACCGGGGAGCTGTTTTTT. Translating it yields CASRGTAFGNTGELFF. The full variable domain, with the rest looked up from reference TRBV19 and TRBJ2-2, is DGGITQSPKYLFRKEGQNVTLSCEQNLNHDAMYWYRQDPGQGLRLIYYSQIVNDFQKGDIAEGYSVSREKKESFPLTVTSAQKNPTAFYLCASRGTAFGNTGELFFGEGSRLTVL.